This T cell receptor (beta chain) was retrieved from a study of cytomegalovirus exposure and HLA in healthy donors. 13 Jbeta primers and 60 Vbeta primers were used for the PCR. This table comes from immunoSEQ multiplex PCR, and its TCRdb copy is limited to in-frame clones, with some not included. The sample lists 160,000 or so clones, approximately 88% seen once, with 1.5% in the top ten. Trimming cost V 4 bases and J 3 bases; bases outside gene matches: 4. The germline V gene has CDR1 SGHDT and CDR2 YYEEEE. CDR3 size: 14 residues. The source is a woman aged 18-30 years in good health and CMV-seronegative. V usage is TRBV5-6 and J usage is TRBJ2-7, with TRBD1 matching 10 bases. The specimen was PBMCs. The DNA of the CDR3 is TGTGCCAGCAGCCGACAGGGGGCTAGCTACGAGCAGTACTTC. Amino acids: CASSRQGASYEQYF.